This passage covers 3 T cell receptor beta chains from one sample sequenced in a study of immune cell composition in non-small cell lung cancer. Profiled with immunoSEQ multiplex PCR; TCRdb holds only in-frame clones, not every one. The repertoire includes approximately 7,000 clones, about three quarters of them detected once, and about 4.5% sits in the top ten. Sequences were obtained from lung tumor tissue. The receptors derive from a human donor with non-small cell lung cancer.

In this sample, this clone turned up a few times. The J gene is TRBJ1-2, the V gene TRBV7-2; D not certain. This CDR3 region has 14 residues. The germline V and J ends were trimmed by 6 bases and 2 bases, with 13 bases remaining between them. Germline CDR1 SGHTA, CDR2 FQGNSA. The CDR3 DNA is TGTGCCAGCAGTATCTATGGAGGGAACTATGGCTACACCTTC. This encodes CASSIYGGNYGYTF.

The chain recombines TRBV7-9 with TRBJ2-3; TRBD1 matches 8 bases. V lost 5 bases to trimming and J lost 11 bases; unmatched junction nucleotides: 12. CDR1 is SEHNR, CDR2 FQNEAQ, per germline (reference sequence). The CDR3 sequence is 14 residues long. The CDR3, as DNA: TGTGCCAGCAGCCCCCGACAGGGGCAATCGGGGCAGTATTTT. This gives the protein CASSPRQGQSGQYF.

The rearrangement joins TRBV19 to TRBJ2-6, with D perhaps matching TRBD2 (6 bases). Germline CDR1 and CDR2: LNHDA and SQIVND (reference sequence). The length of the CDR3 is 14 residues. V gave up 1 base and J gave up 7 bases, with 8 bases separating them. The CDR3 spells CASSIGGGANVLTF. The CDR3, as DNA: TGTGCCAGTAGTATAGGGGGAGGCGCCAACGTCCTGACTTTC.